This record concerns one TCR beta chain sequence. What it binds is not known. This sample was taken from a study of CD8+ T cells in alopecia areata. Collection of lesional scalp punch biopsies and peripheral blood was performed in alopecia areata patients. The study, taken as a whole, reports: Sequencing of scalp samples also includes resident alphabeta T cells from normal skin. Mice gave a clearer picture of TCR sharing than patients did, possibly for HLA-related reasons. Especially in alopecia totalis/universalis, lesional scalp showed greater clonality than normal scalp did.

Following extraction, RNA underwent reverse transcription to cDNA, which served as the sequencing template. Sequencing used immunoSEQ multiplex PCR; TCRdb keeps in-frame clones, though not all of them. Found here are approximately 30,000 clones, 62% of them singletons; the top ten hold about a sixth. Trimming stripped 3 bases from V and 3 bases from J, with 3 bases between. CDR1 SQVTM and CDR2 ANQGSEA come from the germline V gene. The CDR3 has 10 residues. Specimen: NKG2D-high CD8+ T cells sorted from blood. The TCR was taken from a human donor with alopecia areata. The chain combines TRBV29-1 with TRBJ2-7; D unresolved. CDR3 DNA sequence: TGCAGCGTTGAGGACTACGAGCAGTACTTC. This translates into CSVEDYEQYF.